These 13 T cell receptor beta chains were all obtained from the same sample, sequenced in a study of blood T cell repertoires in COVID-19. The method was immunoSEQ multiplex PCR; TCRdb's version includes in-frame clones alone and lacks a portion of them. The repertoire holds hundreds of thousands of clones, around 86% seen once, with around 15% in the top ten. Sequencing was performed on PBMCs or T cells enriched from blood (not recorded which). The receptors originated from a man between 18 and 29 years old who had recovered from COVID-19.

This clone has more than one count but fewer than ten. The chain couples TRBV10-3 to TRBJ2-1; D is ambiguous. The CDR3 length is 11 residues. V lost 6 bases and J lost 10, with 10 bases in between. Germline V gene sequence: CDR1 ENHRY, CDR2 SYGVKD. The CDR3 here is CAIREYIEQFF. The CDR3 nucleotides are TGTGCCATCAGAGAATACATAGAGCAGTTCTTC.

This clone was detected a few times. The chain employs TRBV29-1 and TRBJ1-3; TRBD1 matches 7 bases. Germline-derived CDR1 and CDR2 are SQVTM and ANQGSEA. This CDR3 contains 17 residues. V shed 4 bases and J 2 bases; nucleotides not matched to a gene: 14. The CDR3 DNA reads TGCAGCGTTGGGGCGTTGTCGCAGGGGGACACTGGAAACACCATATATTTT. This gives the protein CSVGALSQGDTGNTIYF.

The rearrangement links TRBV18 to TRBJ1-5; a weak D match, TRBD1 (5 bases). V lost 6 bases and J lost 5, with 17 bases in between. Germline assignment: CDR1 KGHSH and CDR2 LQKENI. This CDR3 region has 15 residues. As DNA, the CDR3 is TGTGCCAGCTCCCTTCAGGGCGACGGATATCAGCCCCAGCATTTT. It translates to CASSLQGDGYQPQHF. The full variable domain, completed using reference TRBV18 and TRBJ1-5, is NAGVMQNPRHLVRRRGQEARLRCSPMKGHSHVYWYRQLPEEGLKFMVYLQKENIIDESGMPKERFSAEFPKEGPSILRIQQVVRGDSAAYFCASSLQGDGYQPQHFGDGTRLSIL.

This chain links TRBV3-1 (or the pseudogene TRBV3-2) with TRBJ2-5, with D maybe TRBD1 (6 bases). CDR1 is LGHDT, CDR2 YNNKEL, per germline (reference sequence). CDR3 length equals 13 residues. The germline V and J ends were trimmed by 3 bases and 4 bases, with 9 bases remaining between them. In nucleotides, the CDR3 is TGTGCCAGCAGCCACAGGGGCGGAGAGACCCAGTACTTC. Its protein is CASSHRGGETQYF.

This clone appeared once. V usage is TRBV4-2 and J usage is TRBJ1-1; TRBD1 might be the D (6 bases). Germline V gene sequence: CDR1 LGHNA, CDR2 YNFKEQ. V lost 4 bases, J lost 6 bases, and 15 bases lay in between. This CDR3 region has 14 residues. CDR3 protein: CASSRDTDSSEAFF. The CDR3 DNA reads as TGTGCCAGCAGCCGGGACACCGATTCCTCTGAAGCTTTCTTT.

V is TRBV13 and J is TRBJ1-2; D unresolved. Trimming removed 5 bases at V and 3 bases at J, with 19 bases between. Germline lookup yields CDR1 PRHDT and CDR2 FYEKMQ (reference sequence). The CDR3 is 16 amino acids. CDR3 DNA sequence: TGTGCCAGCAGCGGGCGGGGAGGGATCAGCCACTATGGCTACACCTTC. It yields the protein CASSGRGGISHYGYTF.

A few counts support this clone. The chain joins TRBV11-2 to TRBJ1-6; D unclear. The germline V gene has CDR1 SGHAT and CDR2 FQNNGV. The CDR3 extends over 16 amino acids. V lost 5 bases, J lost 7 bases, and 18 bases lay in between. As DNA, the CDR3 is TGTGCCAGCAGCCACATCGTAGCCTCCCGCAATTCACCCCTCCACTTT. It translates to CASSHIVASRNSPLHF. The variable domain in full, with the rest retrieved from reference TRBV11-2 and TRBJ1-6, is EAGVAQSPRYKIIEKRQSVAFWCNPISGHATLYWYQQILGQGPKLLIQFQNNGVVDDSQLPKDRFSAERLKGVDSTLKIQPAKLEDSAVYLCASSHIVASRNSPLHFGNGTRLTVT.

The gene calls are TRBV5-1 and TRBJ2-5; 10 bases map to TRBD2. Per germline, CDR1 SGHRS and CDR2 YFSETQ. The junction had 3 bases not matched to a gene; V was cut back by 5 bases and J by 2 bases. This CDR3 is 14 amino acids long. The CDR3 DNA reads TGCGCCAGCAGAACTAGCGGGGATCAAGAGACCCAGTACTTC. Its translation is CASRTSGDQETQYF.

The V gene is TRBV12-3 or TRBV12-4, the J gene TRBJ1-1; no clear D. This CDR3 comprises 11 residues. Trimming shortened V by 8 bases and J by 7 bases, and 11 bases separated the two germline ends. The CDR3 spells CASSTEGEAFF. CDR3 coding DNA: TGTGCCAGCTCCACAGAGGGTGAAGCTTTCTTT.

The chain uses TRBV2 and TRBJ2-7; possibly TRBD2 for D (5 bases). Germline loops: CDR1 SNHLY, CDR2 FYNNEI. Trimming removed 5 bases at V and 2 bases at J, with 10 bases between. The CDR3 is made up of 13 amino acids. CDR3 nucleotides: TGTGCCAGCAGTCCGGACTTAACCTACGAGCAGTACTTC. Translated: CASSPDLTYEQYF. The full variable domain, in which reference TRBV2 and TRBJ2-7 provide the parts outside the CDR3, is EPEVTQTPSHQVTQMGQEVILRCVPISNHLYFYWYRQILGQKVEFLVSFYNNEISEKSEIFDDQFSVERPDGSNFTLKIRSTKLEDSAMYFCASSPDLTYEQYFGPGTRLTVT.

This chain links TRBV20-1 with TRBJ2-1, with 9 bases identical to TRBD2. Trimming removed 3 bases from V and 4 bases from J; junction bases left unmatched: 7. The CDR3 contains 15 residues. The V gene's germline CDR1 is DFQATT and CDR2 SNEGSKA (reference sequence). CDR3: CSASAGGPPYNEQFF. DNA of the CDR3: TGCAGTGCTAGTGCGGGAGGGCCGCCATACAATGAGCAGTTCTTC.

The chain couples TRBV19 to TRBJ2-1; D unresolved. Trimming stripped 1 base from V and 0 bases from J, with 4 bases between. CDR1 and CDR2 from the germline V gene are LNHDA and SQIVND (reference sequence). This CDR3 spans 14 amino acids. In DNA form, the CDR3 reads TGTGCCAGTAGTATAGCGGGCTCCTACAATGAGCAGTTCTTC. As protein: CASSIAGSYNEQFF.

The rearrangement joins TRBV4-1 to TRBJ2-7, with D perhaps TRBD2 (6 bases). CDR1 is MGHRA, CDR2 YSYEKL, per germline. The V and J ends lost 0 bases and 0 bases respectively, with 21 bases between them. The CDR3 is 19 amino acids. Here the CDR3 reads CASSQEVGGSGRSSYEQYF. CDR3 nucleotide sequence: TGCGCCAGCAGCCAAGAAGTGGGGGGTTCGGGGAGGAGCTCCTACGAGCAGTACTTC.